The clone carrying this T cell receptor (beta chain) was seen only once. The material for each subset, its genomic DNA, was split evenly across several immunoSEQ plates. The table came from immunoSEQ multiplex PCR; TCRdb's copy has only in-frame clones and leaves some out. The table lists more than 90,000 clones, under 70% of them singletons. This entry belongs to a study of shared clonotypes between healthy human individuals. Adult Caucasians living in Nashville, Tennessee made up all of the donors. CDR3 size: 15 residues. Germline lookup yields CDR1 KGHSH and CDR2 LQKENI. Trimming took 2 bases from V and 6 from J, leaving 14 bases between them.

The chain employs TRBV18 and TRBJ2-1; D may be TRBD1 (6 bases). The sequence came from a man aged 25-45 years in good health. Sequencing used memory CD8+ T cells sorted from blood. The subset here: CD45RO+ cells pooled with CCR7-negative TemRA cells. The CDR3 DNA reads TGTGCCAGCTCACCATTTGAACCAGGGGCCAATGAGCAGTTCTTC. Protein sequence: CASSPFEPGANEQFF.